Presented here are 21 T cell receptor beta chains from one specimen sequenced in a study of blood T cell repertoires in COVID-19. The repertoire was sequenced with immunoSEQ multiplex PCR; TCRdb's copy has only in-frame clones and lacks some. Here the sample spans about 320,000 clones, roughly 90% being singletons. The source material was PBMCs or T cells enriched from blood (not recorded which). The receptor set was obtained from a man aged 60 to 75 who had recovered from COVID-19.

The J gene is TRBJ2-7, the V gene TRBV7-2, with TRBD1 identical over 10 bases. V lost 4 bases to trimming and J lost 0 bases; unmatched junction nucleotides: 12. This CDR3 region has 18 residues. Per germline, CDR1 SGHTA and CDR2 FQGNSA. The CDR3 protein is CASSSKLDRGQSSYEQYF. CDR3 coding DNA: TGTGCCAGCAGCTCGAAACTCGACAGGGGGCAAAGCTCCTACGAGCAGTACTTC.

The chain joins TRBV5-1 to TRBJ2-3; possibly TRBD2 for D (6 bases). Germline loops: CDR1 SGHRS, CDR2 YFSETQ. The CDR3 consists of 15 residues. The ends were cut back, 5 bases at V and 2 bases at J, with 15 bases in the middle. The CDR3 nucleotides are TGCGCCAGCAGAAGTGGGGGGACCGTCACAGATACGCAGTATTTT. Protein: CASRSGGTVTDTQYF.

This clone was found a few times. The rearrangement joins TRBV7-9 to TRBJ2-1, with 8 nucleotides matching TRBD1. The ends lost 5 bases at V and 10 bases at J; junction bases unmatched: 13. The CDR3 length is 15 residues. Germline values: CDR1 SEHNR, CDR2 FQNEAQ (reference sequence). This chain's CDR3 is CASSPKGTGAEEQFF. CDR3 nucleotide sequence: TGTGCCAGCAGCCCGAAGGGGACAGGTGCGGAGGAGCAGTTCTTC.

The CDR3 loop reads CASSSRQGQPQHF. Here the CDR3 DNA reads TGTGCCAGCAGTTCCAGACAGGGTCAGCCCCAGCATTTT. This sequence joins TRBV27 and TRBJ1-5; TRBD1 matches at 7 bases. Trimming took 4 bases from V and 6 from J; bases not matched to a gene: 3. Looked up from germline, CDR1 is MNHEY and CDR2 is SMNVEV (reference sequence). The CDR3 length is 13 residues.

The V gene is TRBV2, the J gene TRBJ2-3, with D uncertain. Trimming stripped 6 bases from V and 0 bases from J, with 4 bases between. The CDR3 length is 12 residues. The germline CDR1 and CDR2 sequences are SNHLY and FYNNEI. The CDR3 region has the DNA TGTGCCAGCAGCTATAGCACAGATACGCAGTATTTT. Translated, it gives CASSYSTDTQYF.

This clone came up a few times. The chain links TRBV6-5 to TRBJ1-4, with D hard to call. V dropped 4 bases and J dropped 11 bases, with 14 bases sitting between them. The CDR3 sequence is 13 residues long. Germline assignment: CDR1 MNHEY and CDR2 SVGAGI. DNA for the CDR3: TGTGCCAGCAGTTCGAAGCAACTAAGGAAACTGTTTTTT. Its protein product is CASSSKQLRKLFF.

The rearrangement uses TRBV6-5 and TRBJ2-5, with D perhaps TRBD1 (5 bases). Germline values: CDR1 MNHEY, CDR2 SVGAGI. The CDR3 totals 16 residues. Trimming removed 0 bases from V and 5 bases from J, with 16 bases in between. In nucleotides, the CDR3 is TGTGCCAGCAGTTACTCGTGGGGCCGGAGTTATGAGACCCAGTACTTC. Translated, it gives CASSYSWGRSYETQYF.

The V and J genes are TRBV6-5 and TRBJ1-5, with 9 bases that match TRBD1. Trimming at V came to 5 bases and at J to 4 bases, leaving 3 bases not matched to a gene. The CDR3 length is 14 residues. Germline values: CDR1 MNHEY, CDR2 SVGAGI. CDR3: CASSRTGVNQPQHF. CDR3 DNA sequence: TGTGCCAGCAGTAGGACAGGGGTTAATCAGCCCCAGCATTTT.

This chain links TRBV29-1 with TRBJ2-1; a possible D gene is TRBD1 (6 bases). Looked up from germline, CDR1 is SQVTM and CDR2 is ANQGSEA. Between the trimmed V and J ends, which lost 3 bases and 5 bases, there was a span of 14 bases. The CDR3 is 14 amino acids. CDR3: CSVEVWTEDNEQFF. CDR3 nucleotides: TGCAGCGTTGAGGTATGGACAGAAGACAATGAGCAGTTCTTC.

CDR3 in DNA: TGTGCCCGTTCACTAGCGGGGGGTTCCGAGACCCAGTACTTC. Encoded protein: CARSLAGGSETQYF. The gene calls are TRBV30 and TRBJ2-5, with TRBD2 matching over 12 bases. The germline V gene encodes CDR1 GTSNPN and CDR2 SVGIG (reference sequence). The CDR3 runs 14 residues. J was trimmed by 5 bases and V by 8 bases; bases with no gene match: 9.

The rearrangement uses TRBV9 and TRBJ1-3, with D maybe TRBD1 (6 bases). Trimming took off 3 bases at V and 0 bases at J, with 7 bases between the two ends. Germline V gives CDR1 SGDLS, CDR2 YYNGEE. This CDR3 is built from 14 residues. For the CDR3, the DNA is TGTGCCAGCAGCGCGACAGGCTCTGGAAACACCATATATTTT. Amino acid sequence: CASSATGSGNTIYF.

This chain joins TRBV18 and TRBJ2-1, with D unresolved. The CDR3 spans 12 residues. In germline, CDR1 is KGHSH, CDR2 LQKENI. The ends were cut back, 5 bases at V and 7 bases at J, with 9 bases in the middle. The CDR3 DNA reads TGTGCCAGCTCAGCAAACAGTAATGAGCAGTTCTTC. Residues: CASSANSNEQFF.

V usage is TRBV9 and J usage is TRBJ1-4; weak D call: TRBD1 (5 bases). Germline V gene sequence: CDR1 SGDLS, CDR2 YYNGEE. V lost 4 bases, J lost 0 bases, and 13 bases lay in between. CDR3 length: 16 residues. The CDR3 here is CASSPGWGTTNEKLFF. Here the CDR3 DNA reads TGTGCCAGCAGCCCAGGGTGGGGAACAACTAATGAAAAACTGTTTTTT.

The chain combines TRBV7-6 with TRBJ2-3; 7 nucleotides line up with TRBD2. The CDR3 has 16 amino acids. The ends lost 5 bases at V and 3 bases at J; junction bases unmatched: 11. CDR1 and CDR2 (germline): SGHVS, FNYEAQ. The CDR3 DNA reads TGTGCCAGCAGCAAAAGGGCGGGGGACCGGACAGATACGCAGTATTTT. Translating it yields CASSKRAGDRTDTQYF.

The chain combines TRBV3-1 (or the pseudogene TRBV3-2) with TRBJ1-2; 8 nucleotides line up with TRBD1. The ends lost 4 bases at V and 2 bases at J; junction bases unmatched: 6. The CDR3 is 15 amino acids. Germline CDR1 reads LGHDT; CDR2 reads YNNKEL (reference sequence). CDR3 nucleotides: TGTGCCAGCAGCCTCTCCAGGGGGCGCAACTATGGCTACACCTTC. Amino acid sequence: CASSLSRGRNYGYTF.

V gene TRBV19 combines with J gene TRBJ1-4; D ambiguous. V was clipped by 7 bases and J by 0 bases, with 15 bases between them. Germline V gene sequence: CDR1 LNHDA, CDR2 SQIVND (reference sequence). The CDR3 totals 16 residues. The CDR3 coding sequence is TGTGCCAGTAAAGAGGGATCAACCGCAACTAATGAAAAACTGTTTTTT. Protein: CASKEGSTATNEKLFF.

The chain uses TRBV7-9 and TRBJ1-4; D gene uncertain. The CDR3 is 14 residues long. CDR1 SEHNR and CDR2 FQNEAQ come from the germline V gene (reference sequence). V lost 1 base and J lost 7, with 10 bases in between. The CDR3 nucleotides are TGTGCCAGCAGCTTAGTCGGTGGGAGTGAAAAACTGTTTTTT. Protein: CASSLVGGSEKLFF.

This sequence joins TRBV18 and TRBJ2-7; TRBD1 aligns across 12 bases. The germline gives CDR1 KGHSH, CDR2 LQKENI. There are 15 residues in the CDR3. V was clipped by 3 bases and J by 2 bases; unmatched bases: 2. CDR3 coding DNA: TGTGCCAGCTCACCTGGGACAGGGGGCACCTACGAGCAGTACTTC. Amino acid sequence: CASSPGTGGTYEQYF.

This chain links TRBV6-5 with TRBJ2-2, with 11 bases fitting TRBD1. The CDR3 is 15 amino acids. Per germline, CDR1 MNHEY and CDR2 SVGAGI. V shed 6 bases and J 4 bases; nucleotides not matched to a gene: 4. CDR3 bases: TGTGCCAGCAGACCGGGACAGGGGGTCACCGGGGAGCTGTTTTTT. Residues: CASRPGQGVTGELFF.

V and J are TRBV18 and TRBJ1-4, with 8 bases identical to TRBD1. V was pared by 3 bases and J by 4 bases, with 7 bases of the junction left unmatched. The CDR3 sequence is 16 residues long. Germline lookup yields CDR1 KGHSH and CDR2 LQKENI. CDR3 in amino acids: CASSPGQGVLNEKLFF. CDR3 nucleotide sequence: TGTGCCAGCTCACCTGGACAGGGTGTCCTTAATGAAAAACTGTTTTTT.

Notes on this clone: Other nucleotide sequences from this sample produce the same CDR3. V is TRBV6-5 and J is TRBJ1-5, with 7 bases identical to TRBD1. Germline values: CDR1 MNHEY, CDR2 SVGAGI. The V segment lost 5 bases and the J segment 2 bases; nucleotides outside the gene matches: 3. The CDR3 consists of 14 residues. The CDR3, as DNA: TGTGCCAGCAGTCCAGACAGGGGCAATCAGCCCCAGCATTTT. It encodes CASSPDRGNQPQHF.